This section outlines one T cell receptor beta chain sequence together with its context. The antigen remains undetermined. Profiling relied on immunoSEQ multiplex PCR, and the TCRdb table lists in-frame clones only, not all of them. The sample has about 85,000 clones, around 83% seen once. This sample stems from a study of graft-versus-host responses after intestinal transplantation. Whole-study context: Each recipient received anti-thymocyte globulin induction, then tacrolimus and steroids for around three years.

This CDR3 has 13 residues. Germline CDR1 is MNHEY and CDR2 is SMNVEV (reference sequence). V lost 10 bases to trimming and J lost 0 bases; unmatched junction nucleotides: 6. The sequenced sample was unstimulated CD4+ T cells sorted from spleen or lymph node cells, obtained before intestinal transplant. This sequence joins TRBV27 and TRBJ2-7; TRBD1 agrees at 7 bases. This TCR was recovered from a human donor who received an intestinal transplant. The CDR3 loop reads CATSGTDSYEQYF. CDR3 DNA: TGTGCCACCTCCGGGACAGACTCCTACGAGCAGTACTTC.